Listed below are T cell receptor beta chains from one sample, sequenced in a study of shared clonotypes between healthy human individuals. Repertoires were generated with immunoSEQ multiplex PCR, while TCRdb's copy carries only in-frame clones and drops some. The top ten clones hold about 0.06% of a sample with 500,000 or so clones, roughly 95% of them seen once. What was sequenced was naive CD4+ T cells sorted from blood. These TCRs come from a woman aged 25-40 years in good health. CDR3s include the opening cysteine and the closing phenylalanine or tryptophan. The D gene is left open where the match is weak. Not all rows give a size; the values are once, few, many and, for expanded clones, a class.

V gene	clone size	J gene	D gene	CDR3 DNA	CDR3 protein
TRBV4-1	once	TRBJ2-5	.	TGCGCCAGCAGCCAAGGTAGGATGCACACACTCCAAGAGACCCAGTACTTC	CASSQGRMHTLQETQYF
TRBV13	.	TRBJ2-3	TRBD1	TGTGCCAGCAGCTCCCTCCGAGCGGGACAGGGGGACACAGATACGCAGTATTTT	CASSSLRAGQGDTDTQYF
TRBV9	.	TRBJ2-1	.	TGTGCCAGCAGCGTCAGCCCCACGGTCTACAATGAGCAGTTCTTC	CASSVSPTVYNEQFF
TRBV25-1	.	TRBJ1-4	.	TGTGCCAGCAGTGAACCGCTTCTGCTTAATGAAAAACTGTTTTTT	CASSEPLLLNEKLFF
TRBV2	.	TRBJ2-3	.	TGTGCCAGCAGGGAAACAGATACGCAGTATTTT	CASRETDTQYF
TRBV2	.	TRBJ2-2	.	TGTGCCAGCAGTCGACTCTGGCAGTTGAACACCGGGGAGCTGTTTTTT	CASSRLWQLNTGELFF
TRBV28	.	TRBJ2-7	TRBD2	TGTGCCAGCAGCGGACTAGCCCCCTCCTACGAGCAGTACTTC	CASSGLAPSYEQYF
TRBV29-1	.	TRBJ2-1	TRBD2	TGCAGCGTCTCATGGACTAGCGGGATTTACAATGAGCAGTTCTTC	CSVSWTSGIYNEQFF
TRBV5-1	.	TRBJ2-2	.	TGCGCCAGCAGCTTAATGCTGGACACCGGGGAGCTGTTTTTT	CASSLMLDTGELFF
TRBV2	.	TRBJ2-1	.	TGTGCCAGTCTGAGACAGCCCTACAATGAGCAGTTCTTC	CASLRQPYNEQFF
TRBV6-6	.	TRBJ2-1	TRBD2	TGTGCCAGCAGTTACGGGCTAGCGGGGGGGAATGAGCAGTTCTTC	CASSYGLAGGNEQFF
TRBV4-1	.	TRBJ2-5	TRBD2	TGCGCCAGCAGCACCTACCCGGGACTAGCGTCGGAGACCCAGTACTTC	CASSTYPGLASETQYF
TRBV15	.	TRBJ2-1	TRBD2	TGTGCCACCAGGGTACAGGGACTAGCGACGGCTTCACAGCAGTTCTTC	CATRVQGLATASQQFF
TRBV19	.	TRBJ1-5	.	TGTGCCAGTAGTGCCAAGAGTAGCAATCAGCCCCAGCATTTT	CASSAKSSNQPQHF
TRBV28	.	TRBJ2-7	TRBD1	TGTGCCAGCAGTTTGTACCAGGGGGTCGGGGAGCAGTACTTC	CASSLYQGVGEQYF
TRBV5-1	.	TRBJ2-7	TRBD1	TGCGCCAGCCGGGGACAGGGGGCATACCACGAGCAGTACTTC	CASRGQGAYHEQYF
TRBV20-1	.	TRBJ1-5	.	TGCAGTGCCGGTGGGGGTCAGCCCCAGCATTTT	CSAGGGQPQHF
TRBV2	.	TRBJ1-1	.	TGTGCCAGCAGTCCGGGACCGAGCCCGAACACTGAAGCTTTCTTT	CASSPGPSPNTEAFF
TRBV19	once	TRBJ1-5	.	TGTGCCAGTAGTATATTAGGCAGGGGCGCTTCTCAGCCCCAGCATTTT	CASSILGRGASQPQHF
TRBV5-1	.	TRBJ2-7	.	TGCGCCAGCAGCTTGGTTGTATACGGGACCGAGCAGTACTTC	CASSLVVYGTEQYF
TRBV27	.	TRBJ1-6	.	TGTGCCAGCAGCCTCCGTTGGGGGTTGAATTCACCCCTCCACTTT	CASSLRWGLNSPLHF
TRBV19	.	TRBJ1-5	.	TGTGCCAGTAGTATAGGGGGTCAGCCCCAGCATTTT	CASSIGGQPQHF
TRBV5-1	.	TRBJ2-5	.	TGCGCCAGCAGCTTCTTTTCTCCAGACCCAACCGAGACCCAGTACTTC	CASSFFSPDPTETQYF
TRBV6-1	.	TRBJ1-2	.	TGTGCCAGCAGTGAAGCGGTGGGGCAGTCCTATGGCTACACCTTC	CASSEAVGQSYGYTF
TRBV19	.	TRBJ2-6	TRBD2	TGTGCCAGTAGTGGGGGGAGGGTTCGCTCTGGGGCCAACGTCCTGACTTTC	CASSGGRVRSGANVLTF
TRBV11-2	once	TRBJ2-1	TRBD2	TGTGCCAGCAGCTTGACCAGCGGGGCTTACAATGAGCAGTTCTTC	CASSLTSGAYNEQFF
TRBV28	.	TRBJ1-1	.	TGTGCCAGCTTGACCCCTCGGGACATGAACACTGAAGCTTTCTTT	CASLTPRDMNTEAFF
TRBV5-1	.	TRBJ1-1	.	TGCGCCAGCAGCTTTCAGAGCTCGGGAAGTGAAGCTTTCTTT	CASSFQSSGSEAFF
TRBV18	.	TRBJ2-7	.	TGTGCCAGCTCACTCCGGGACGCTGGCTCCTACGAGCAGTACTTC	CASSLRDAGSYEQYF
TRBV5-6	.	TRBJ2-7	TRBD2	TGTGCCAGCAGTCCTGGACTAGCGGGAGGCAGCGAGCAGTACTTC	CASSPGLAGGSEQYF
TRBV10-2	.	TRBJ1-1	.	TGCGCCAGCAGGGAAGACAGGTTGATGAATACTGAAGCTTTCTTT	CASREDRLMNTEAFF
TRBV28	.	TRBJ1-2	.	TGTGCCAGCAGTTCCCTGTGGGGGCAGGTTTTACGGGACACCTTC	CASSSLWGQVLRDTF
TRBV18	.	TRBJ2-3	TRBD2	TGTGCCAGCTCACCGGTACTAGCGGGTGTAACTAGCACAGATACGCAGTATTTT	CASSPVLAGVTSTDTQYF
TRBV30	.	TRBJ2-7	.	TGTGCCTGGAGCGGTACTCACTACGAGCAGTACTTC	CAWSGTHYEQYF
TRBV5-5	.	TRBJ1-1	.	TGTGCCAGCAGCTTGTTGGTGGGGGTCTCTGAAGCTTTCTTT	CASSLLVGVSEAFF
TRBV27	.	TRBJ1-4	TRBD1	TGTGCCAGCAGTTTATCTGGGACAGGGGTTGAAAAACTGTTTTTT	CASSLSGTGVEKLFF
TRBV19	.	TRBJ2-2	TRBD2	TGTGCCAGTAGTATAGCAGCGGGGACGAACACCGGGGAGCTGTTTTTT	CASSIAAGTNTGELFF